This is a list of T cell receptor beta chains from one sample in a study of cytomegalovirus exposure and HLA in healthy donors. This table comes from immunoSEQ multiplex PCR, and its TCRdb copy is limited to in-frame clones, with some not included. The sample lists about 160,000 clones, around 81% occurring once. Material for sequencing was PBMCs. These receptors all stem from a middle-aged woman in good health and CMV-seronegative. Both conserved end residues are part of each CDR3. The D gene is left open where the match is weak. Clone sizes are given selectively: once, few, many, or a class where the clone is expanded.

>TRBV2|TRBJ1-1|-|-
CASNPGVGTEAFF
TGTGCCAGCAATCCGGGGGTGGGCACTGAAGCTTTCTTT
>TRBV19|TRBJ2-3|-|-
CASSIGPAGRPSTDTQYF
TGTGCCAGTAGTATAGGCCCCGCGGGAAGGCCCAGCACAGATACGCAGTATTTT
>TRBV5-4|TRBJ1-4|-|TRBD1
CASSEWTGGNYEKLFF
TGTGCCAGCAGCGAGTGGACAGGGGGGAACTATGAAAAACTGTTTTTT
>TRBV5-8|TRBJ2-7|-|TRBD1
CASEQGTGVQYF
TGTGCCAGCGAGCAGGGGACAGGAGTGCAGTACTTC
>TRBV2|TRBJ1-5|few|TRBD1
CASSGLTGGTNQPQHF
TGTGCCAGCAGTGGCCTGACAGGGGGAACCAATCAGCCCCAGCATTTT
>TRBV7-3|TRBJ2-7|-|-
CASSLDFGGGYEQYF
TGTGCCAGCAGCTTAGACTTTGGGGGCGGCTACGAGCAGTACTTC
>TRBV12-5|TRBJ2-2|-|-
CASGLGLPIGELFF
TGTGCTAGTGGTTTGGGACTCCCGATCGGGGAGCTGTTTTTT
>TRBV5-1|TRBJ2-5|-|-
CASRTQGLRETQYF
TGCGCCAGCAGGACACAAGGTCTTCGGGAGACCCAGTACTTC
>TRBV13|TRBJ2-3|-|TRBD2
CASSFGTSGLVDTQYF
TGTGCCAGCAGCTTTGGGACTAGCGGGCTGGTAGATACGCAGTATTTT
>TRBV5-4|TRBJ2-7|-|TRBD2
CASSPGGGRSGYEQYF
TGTGCCAGCAGCCCCGGCGGCGGGAGATCGGGGTACGAGCAGTACTTC
>TRBV19|TRBJ2-7|-|-
CASSNTDRYEQYF
TGTGCCAGTAGTAACACAGACAGGTACGAGCAGTACTTC
>TRBV19|TRBJ1-1|-|-
CASSITGSRPEAFF
TGTGCCAGTAGTATTACAGGGTCACGGCCTGAAGCTTTCTTT
>TRBV6-6|TRBJ2-7|-|-
CASSLGAGGEQYF
TGTGCCAGCAGCCTCGGGGCAGGGGGGGAGCAGTACTTC
>TRBV30|TRBJ2-1|-|TRBD2
CAWREASGDKFF
TGTGCCTGGAGGGAGGCTAGCGGGGATAAGTTCTTC
>TRBV2|TRBJ1-2|-|TRBD1
CASSGDRVVGGYTF
TGTGCCAGCAGTGGGGACAGGGTGGTTGGTGGCTACACCTTC
>TRBV6-6|TRBJ2-5|-|TRBD1
CASSHGQGLSQETQYF
TGTGCCAGCAGTCACGGACAGGGGTTAAGCCAAGAGACCCAGTACTTC
>TRBV25-1|TRBJ1-2|-|-
CASSLQGVHGYTF
TGTGCCAGCAGTTTACAGGGTGTTCATGGCTACACCTTC
>TRBV7-9|TRBJ1-1|-|TRBD1
CASSPRTGGTWGMNTEAFF
TGTGCCAGCAGCCCCAGGACAGGGGGTACGTGGGGCATGAACACTGAAGCTTTCTTT
>TRBV6-1|TRBJ2-7|-|TRBD2
CASSEAAGLDDEQYF
TGTGCCAGCAGTGAAGCAGCGGGGCTGGACGACGAGCAGTACTTC
>TRBV2|TRBJ1-1|few|-
CASTPEGVEAFF
TGTGCCAGCACTCCCGAGGGAGTTGAAGCTTTCTTT
>TRBV6-5|TRBJ2-2|-|-
CASSYSRNTGELFF
TGTGCCAGCAGTTATAGCAGAAACACCGGGGAGCTGTTTTTT
>TRBV19|TRBJ2-6|once|-
CASSANSGSGANVLTF
TGTGCCAGTAGTGCAAACTCCGGCTCTGGGGCCAACGTCCTGACTTTC
>TRBV30|TRBJ2-7|-|-
CAWSVSEEVQYF
TGTGCCTGGAGTGTAAGCGAAGAGGTACAGTACTTC
>TRBV6-5|TRBJ1-6|-|TRBD1
CASSYSPTGYNSPLHF
TGTGCCAGCAGTTACTCCCCGACAGGGTATAATTCACCCCTCCACTTT
>TRBV6-5|TRBJ2-1|-|TRBD2
CASSPPGLAGDEQFF
TGTGCCAGCAGTCCCCCGGGACTAGCGGGAGATGAGCAGTTCTTC
>TRBV5-1|TRBJ2-3|-|-
CASSLTSGSTDTQYF
TGCGCCAGCAGCCTGACGTCGGGGAGCACAGATACGCAGTATTTT
>TRBV5-6|TRBJ2-1|-|TRBD2
CASSLAPREGSNEQFF
TGTGCCAGCAGCTTGGCTCCGCGGGAGGGGTCCAATGAGCAGTTCTTC
>TRBV6-1|TRBJ2-2|-|TRBD2
CASSEALAGYTGELFF
TGTGCCAGCAGTGAAGCGCTAGCGGGGTACACCGGGGAGCTGTTTTTT
>TRBV5-1|TRBJ2-6|-|-
CASSSGDSGANVLTF
TGCGCCAGCAGTTCGGGGGACTCTGGGGCCAACGTCCTGACTTTC
>TRBV11-1|TRBJ2-5|-|-
CASSSSGGSPQETQYF
TGTGCCAGCAGCTCCTCTGGGGGGTCACCCCAAGAGACCCAGTACTTC
>TRBV19|TRBJ2-5|-|TRBD1
CASSPWTGKETQYF
TGTGCCAGTAGTCCATGGACAGGGAAGGAGACCCAGTACTTC
>TRBV28|TRBJ2-7|-|TRBD1
CASSGTGPYEQYF
TGTGCCAGCAGTGGGACAGGACCCTACGAGCAGTACTTC
>TRBV5-1|TRBJ1-4|few|-
CASRIEGSNEKLFF
TGCGCCAGCAGGATCGAGGGTAGTAATGAAAAACTGTTTTTT
>TRBV9|TRBJ2-1|-|TRBD2
CASSPRSGLVPNEQFF
TGTGCCAGCAGCCCCCGTAGCGGACTAGTCCCTAATGAGCAGTTCTTC
>TRBV5-1|TRBJ2-5|-|-
CASSLVRGRASETQYF
TGCGCCAGCAGCTTGGTTAGGGGGAGGGCCTCAGAGACCCAGTACTTC
>TRBV7-9|TRBJ1-6|-|-
CASSSGGAVGSPLHF
TGTGCCAGCAGCTCCGGAGGGGCTGTCGGTTCACCCCTCCACTTT
>TRBV5-1|TRBJ1-1|-|TRBD1
CASTLQGMDTEAFF
TGCGCCAGCACCTTACAGGGGATGGACACTGAAGCTTTCTTT
>TRBV7-9|TRBJ2-5|-|-
CASSDRQEQETQYF
TGTGCCAGCAGCGACCGACAGGAACAAGAGACCCAGTACTTC
>TRBV7-2|TRBJ2-7|-|-
CASRLLSSYEQYF
TGTGCCAGCAGACTACTTAGCTCCTACGAGCAGTACTTC
>TRBV11-3|TRBJ2-4|-|-
CASSPRAGAPIQYF
TGTGCCAGCAGTCCCCGGGCGGGGGCGCCCATTCAGTACTTC
>TRBV7-3|TRBJ2-1|-|TRBD2
CASSQKLAGDYNEQFF
TGTGCCAGCAGCCAAAAACTAGCGGGAGATTACAATGAGCAGTTCTTC
>TRBV7-9|TRBJ1-4|-|TRBD1
CASSSRGPNEKLFF
TGTGCCAGCAGCTCCAGGGGGCCCAATGAAAAACTGTTTTTT
>TRBV6-1|TRBJ2-7|-|-
CASSEASVAASRNEQYF
TGTGCCAGCAGTGAAGCGAGTGTAGCGGCCTCCAGGAACGAGCAGTACTTC
>TRBV25-1|TRBJ2-7|-|TRBD2
CASSSRTSADYEQYF
TGTGCCAGCAGTTCCCGGACTAGCGCAGACTACGAGCAGTACTTC
>TRBV11-2|TRBJ1-2|-|TRBD1
CASSLETGEDYTF
TGTGCCAGCAGCCTAGAGACAGGGGAGGACTACACCTTC
>TRBV28|TRBJ2-3|-|-
CASSPSGAMTDTQYF
TGTGCCAGCAGTCCCTCTGGGGCAATGACAGATACGCAGTATTTT
>TRBV5-1|TRBJ2-1|-|-
CASSLQVTDSREQFF
TGCGCCAGCAGCCTACAGGTGACGGATTCCCGGGAGCAGTTCTTC
>TRBV11-2|TRBJ2-3|-|TRBD2
CASSLDSSGKVGDTQYF
TGTGCCAGCAGCTTAGATTCTAGCGGGAAAGTCGGAGATACGCAGTATTTT